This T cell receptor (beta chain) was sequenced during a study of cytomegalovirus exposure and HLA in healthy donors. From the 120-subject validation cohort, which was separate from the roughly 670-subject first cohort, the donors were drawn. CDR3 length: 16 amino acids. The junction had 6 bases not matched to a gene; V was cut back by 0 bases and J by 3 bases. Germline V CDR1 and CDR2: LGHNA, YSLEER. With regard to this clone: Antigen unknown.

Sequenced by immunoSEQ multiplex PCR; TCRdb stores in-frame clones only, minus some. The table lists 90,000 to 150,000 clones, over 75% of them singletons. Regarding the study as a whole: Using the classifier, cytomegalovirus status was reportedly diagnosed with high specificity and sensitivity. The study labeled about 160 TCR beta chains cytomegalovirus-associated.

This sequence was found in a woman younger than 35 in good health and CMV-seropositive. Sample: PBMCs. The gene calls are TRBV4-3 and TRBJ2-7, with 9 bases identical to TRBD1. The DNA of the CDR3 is TGCGCCAGCAGCCAAGATTGGGGACAGGGTCTCTACGAGCAGTACTTC. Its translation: CASSQDWGQGLYEQYF.